This T cell receptor (beta chain) was recorded in a study of shared clonotypes between healthy human individuals. Study background: A few men and a couple of women, aged 18 to 49, were donors.

Assay used: immunoSEQ multiplex PCR; TCRdb lists only in-frame clones, some missing. The sample consists of 300,000 or so clones, around 72% of them appearing once. On this clone itself: Its antigen is still unknown.

Whole-study findings and limits: Clonotypes shared by all four donors outscored non-shared clonotypes in generation probability.

The sequenced sample consisted of memory CD4+ T cells sorted from blood. Regarding subset: CD45RA-negative fraction. The sequence derives from a man aged 25-45 years in good health.

CDR3 loop: CASSPRTSGPRGTDTQYF. The CDR3 nucleotides read TGTGCCAGCAGTCCCCGGACTAGCGGCCCGAGGGGCACAGATACGCAGTATTTT. This rearrangement joins TRBV27 to TRBJ2-3; 10 bases agree with TRBD2. In germline, CDR1 is MNHEY, CDR2 SMNVEV (reference sequence). This CDR3 is built from 18 residues. The trim removed 5 bases at V and 1 base at J, leaving 12 bases unmatched.